Listed below are T cell receptor beta chains from one sample, sequenced in a study of identical twins. TCRdb itself ran the 5' RACE reads through MiXCR, one entry per CDR3 protein. The table has 1.5 million or so distinct CDR3 sequences, more than 30% seen once. Sequencing was carried out using cord blood. Receptors originate from a newborn girl in good health. CDR3s include the opening cysteine and the closing phenylalanine or tryptophan. D genes are given only for firm matches. Rows may omit the clone size; those that give it use once, few, many or a size class.

j_gene: TRBJ2-7
v_gene: TRBV20-1
d_gene: .
len: 10
abundance: .
CDR3aa: CSASEYEQYF
CDR3nt: TGCAGTGCTAGTGAGTACGAGCAGTACTTC

j_gene: TRBJ2-1
v_gene: TRBV7-2
d_gene: .
len: 13
abundance: many
CDR3aa: CASSFRQSNEQFF
CDR3nt: TGTGCCAGCAGCTTTAGGCAGTCCAATGAGCAGTTCTTC

j_gene: TRBJ2-1
v_gene: TRBV27
d_gene: TRBD2
len: 18
abundance: .
CDR3aa: CASSSLGRRLAGYNEQFF
CDR3nt: TGTGCCAGCAGTTCCCTGGGACGGAGACTAGCGGGATACAATGAGCAGTTCTTC

j_gene: TRBJ2-6
v_gene: TRBV5-1
d_gene: .
len: 17
abundance: .
CDR3aa: CASSFTGRNSGANVLTF
CDR3nt: TGCGCCAGCAGCTTTACTGGACGTAACTCTGGGGCCAACGTCCTGACTTTC

j_gene: TRBJ1-1
v_gene: TRBV10-3
d_gene: .
len: 14
abundance: .
CDR3aa: CAIRPDRTNTEAFF
CDR3nt: TGTGCCATCAGGCCGGACAGAACGAACACTGAAGCTTTCTTT

j_gene: TRBJ2-5
v_gene: TRBV20-1
d_gene: TRBD2
len: 13
abundance: once
CDR3aa: CSAALAGGKEQYF
CDR3nt: TGCAGTGCTGCACTAGCGGGAGGGAAAGAGCAGTACTTC

j_gene: TRBJ2-7
v_gene: TRBV3-1
d_gene: .
len: 20
abundance: .
CDR3aa: CASSQERWGGGTLPHYEQYF
CDR3nt: TGTGCCAGCAGCCAAGAAAGATGGGGTGGGGGGACTCTCCCCCACTACGAGCAGTACTTC

j_gene: TRBJ2-7
v_gene: TRBV20-1
d_gene: TRBD2
len: 14
abundance: .
CDR3aa: CSASSGRNTYEQYF
CDR3nt: TGCAGTGCAAGCAGCGGGAGAAACACCTACGAGCAGTACTTC

j_gene: TRBJ1-1
v_gene: TRBV12-3/TRBV12-4
d_gene: TRBD1
len: 14
abundance: .
CDR3aa: CASRRGTGNTEAFF
CDR3nt: TGTGCCAGCAGGCGAGGGACAGGGAACACTGAAGCTTTCTTT

j_gene: TRBJ1-6
v_gene: TRBV5-1
d_gene: TRBD1
len: 18
abundance: few
CDR3aa: CASRKTGISYSYNSPLHF
CDR3nt: TGCGCCAGCCGGAAGACAGGGATCTCATACTCCTATAATTCACCCCTCCACTTT

j_gene: TRBJ1-1
v_gene: TRBV2
d_gene: .
len: 18
abundance: few
CDR3aa: CASSEALLGRGGDTEAFF
CDR3nt: TGTGCCAGCAGTGAAGCGCTTCTGGGAAGAGGGGGTGACACTGAAGCTTTCTTT

j_gene: TRBJ2-5
v_gene: TRBV6-1
d_gene: TRBD1
len: 15
abundance: few
CDR3aa: CASRSAYDRVETQYF
CDR3nt: TGTGCCAGCAGAAGTGCCTATGACAGGGTAGAGACCCAGTACTTC

j_gene: TRBJ2-7
v_gene: TRBV12-3/TRBV12-4
d_gene: .
len: 15
abundance: few
CDR3aa: CASSLRGQSSYEQYF
CDR3nt: TGTGCCAGCAGTTTGAGGGGCCAGAGCTCCTACGAGCAGTACTTC

j_gene: TRBJ1-6
v_gene: TRBV20-1
d_gene: .
len: 14
abundance: few
CDR3aa: CSARGDTPNSPLHF
CDR3nt: TGCAGTGCTAGAGGGGACACTCCTAATTCACCCCTCCACTTT

j_gene: TRBJ2-7
v_gene: TRBV7-2
d_gene: .
len: 14
abundance: .
CDR3aa: CASSPRLVDYEQYF
CDR3nt: TGTGCCAGCAGCCCCCGACTAGTTGACTACGAGCAGTACTTC

j_gene: TRBJ2-3
v_gene: TRBV9
d_gene: .
len: 16
abundance: .
CDR3aa: CASSVATGEWTDTQYF
CDR3nt: TGTGCCAGCAGCGTAGCGACGGGAGAGTGGACAGATACGCAGTATTTT

j_gene: TRBJ2-7
v_gene: TRBV29-1
d_gene: .
len: 10
abundance: many
CDR3aa: CSVGSYEQYF
CDR3nt: TGCAGCGTGGGATCCTACGAGCAGTACTTC

j_gene: TRBJ2-1
v_gene: TRBV3-1
d_gene: TRBD2
len: 16
abundance: .
CDR3aa: CASSHTGLEDFNEQFF
CDR3nt: TGTGCCAGCAGCCATACGGGACTAGAGGATTTCAATGAGCAGTTCTTC

j_gene: TRBJ2-3
v_gene: TRBV5-1
d_gene: .
len: 14
abundance: .
CDR3aa: CASSAPDGLDTQYF
CDR3nt: TGCGCCAGCAGCGCCCCCGATGGGTTAGATACGCAGTATTTT

j_gene: TRBJ2-7
v_gene: TRBV10-3
d_gene: TRBD1
len: 14
abundance: many
CDR3aa: CAISETQGVYEQYF
CDR3nt: TGTGCCATCAGTGAGACGCAGGGGGTCTACGAGCAGTACTTC

j_gene: TRBJ2-3
v_gene: TRBV2
d_gene: TRBD1
len: 14
abundance: .
CDR3aa: CAGSEGTAADTQYF
CDR3nt: TGTGCCGGCAGTGAGGGGACAGCAGCCGATACGCAGTATTTT

j_gene: TRBJ2-3
v_gene: TRBV11-2
d_gene: .
len: 17
abundance: .
CDR3aa: CASSLDVRLISTDTQYF
CDR3nt: TGTGCCAGCAGCTTAGATGTTAGGCTAATCTCGACAGATACGCAGTATTTT

j_gene: TRBJ2-6
v_gene: TRBV9
d_gene: .
len: 16
abundance: .
CDR3aa: CASPLSSFSGANVLTF
CDR3nt: TGTGCCAGCCCCCTATCTTCCTTCTCTGGGGCCAACGTCCTGACTTTC

j_gene: TRBJ2-6
v_gene: TRBV6-5
d_gene: TRBD1
len: 15
abundance: many
CDR3aa: CASSPDRAGANVLTF
CDR3nt: TGTGCCAGCAGCCCGGACAGGGCAGGGGCCAACGTCCTGACTTTC

j_gene: TRBJ2-3
v_gene: TRBV4-2
d_gene: .
len: 14
abundance: few
CDR3aa: CASSQPFRADTQYF
CDR3nt: TGTGCCAGCAGCCAACCCTTTCGTGCAGATACGCAGTATTTT

j_gene: TRBJ2-7
v_gene: TRBV11-2
d_gene: .
len: 14
abundance: few
CDR3aa: CASSSLSGYYEQYF
CDR3nt: TGTGCCAGCAGCTCCCTTTCGGGCTACTACGAGCAGTACTTC

j_gene: TRBJ2-1
v_gene: TRBV20-1
d_gene: .
len: 13
abundance: .
CDR3aa: CSAGSRVGDEQFF
CDR3nt: TGCAGTGCGGGGAGCAGGGTAGGGGATGAGCAGTTCTTC

j_gene: TRBJ1-1
v_gene: TRBV27
d_gene: .
len: 14
abundance: few
CDR3aa: CASVPGHVNTEAFF
CDR3nt: TGTGCCAGCGTACCGGGACACGTGAACACTGAAGCTTTCTTT

j_gene: TRBJ1-5
v_gene: TRBV21-1
d_gene: .
len: 14
abundance: .
CDR3aa: CASRKRGGNQPQHF
CDR3nt: TGTGCCAGCAGGAAGCGGGGGGGCAATCAGCCCCAGCATTTT

j_gene: TRBJ2-7
v_gene: TRBV20-1
d_gene: TRBD2
len: 15
abundance: .
CDR3aa: CSARDVGSGGYEQYF
CDR3nt: TGCAGTGCTAGAGATGTAGGTAGCGGGGGGTACGAGCAGTACTTC

j_gene: TRBJ1-5
v_gene: TRBV21-1
d_gene: .
len: 14
abundance: .
CDR3aa: CASSRQPSNQPQHF
CDR3nt: TGTGCCAGCAGCAGGCAGCCCAGCAATCAGCCCCAGCATTTT

j_gene: TRBJ2-1
v_gene: TRBV29-1
d_gene: TRBD1
len: 13
abundance: many
CDR3aa: CSVGRQGHNEQFF
CDR3nt: TGCAGCGTTGGAAGACAGGGCCACAATGAGCAGTTCTTC

j_gene: TRBJ1-4
v_gene: TRBV20-1
d_gene: .
len: 13
abundance: few
CDR3aa: CSAPGPTTEKLFF
CDR3nt: TGCAGCGCCCCGGGGCCTACTACAGAAAAACTGTTTTTT

j_gene: TRBJ1-1
v_gene: TRBV7-9
d_gene: TRBD1
len: 15
abundance: few
CDR3aa: CASSLREQGGTEAFF
CDR3nt: TGTGCCAGCAGCTTAAGGGAACAGGGGGGGACTGAAGCTTTCTTT

j_gene: TRBJ2-1
v_gene: TRBV20-1
d_gene: TRBD1
len: 11
abundance: .
CDR3aa: CSAGTVNEQFF
CDR3nt: TGCAGTGCTGGGACAGTCAATGAGCAGTTCTTC

j_gene: TRBJ1-1
v_gene: TRBV7-2
d_gene: .
len: 16
abundance: .
CDR3aa: CASSLTRGGMNTEAFF
CDR3nt: TGTGCCAGCAGCTTAACCAGGGGTGGCATGAACACTGAAGCTTTCTTT

j_gene: TRBJ1-1
v_gene: TRBV5-1
d_gene: .
len: 16
abundance: .
CDR3aa: CASSLRVGYLNTEAFF
CDR3nt: TGCGCCAGCAGCTTGCGGGTGGGATACCTGAACACTGAAGCTTTCTTT

j_gene: TRBJ2-1
v_gene: TRBV5-1
d_gene: TRBD2
len: 15
abundance: .
CDR3aa: CASSLTSASYNEQFF
CDR3nt: TGCGCCAGCAGCTTGACTAGCGCCTCCTACAATGAGCAGTTCTTC

j_gene: TRBJ2-1
v_gene: TRBV20-1
d_gene: .
len: 10
abundance: few
CDR3aa: CSAIENEQFF
CDR3nt: TGCAGTGCCATAGAGAATGAGCAGTTCTTC

j_gene: TRBJ2-1
v_gene: TRBV5-1
d_gene: .
len: 14
abundance: .
CDR3aa: CASSLDSIQGEQFF
CDR3nt: TGCGCCAGCAGCTTGGACTCCATACAGGGTGAGCAGTTCTTC

j_gene: TRBJ1-2
v_gene: TRBV19
d_gene: .
len: 12
abundance: once
CDR3aa: CASSIGALGYTF
CDR3nt: TGTGCCAGTAGTATCGGGGCACTTGGCTACACCTTC

j_gene: TRBJ2-5
v_gene: TRBV27
d_gene: .
len: 12
abundance: .
CDR3aa: CASSKTRRVTYF
CDR3nt: TGTGCCAGCAGCAAAACTAGACGGGTGACGTACTTC

j_gene: TRBJ2-6
v_gene: TRBV27
d_gene: .
len: 20
abundance: .
CDR3aa: CASSLRQWGRAPPGANVLTF
CDR3nt: TGTGCCAGCAGTTTACGACAATGGGGCAGGGCTCCCCCTGGGGCCAACGTCCTGACTTTC

j_gene: TRBJ1-1
v_gene: TRBV20-1
d_gene: .
len: 12
abundance: few
CDR3aa: CSAKWGNTEAFF
CDR3nt: TGCAGTGCTAAGTGGGGAAACACTGAAGCTTTCTTT

j_gene: TRBJ2-7
v_gene: TRBV20-1
d_gene: TRBD2
len: 13
abundance: .
CDR3aa: CSAAGTSPYEQYF
CDR3nt: TGCAGTGCCGCGGGGACTAGTCCCTACGAGCAGTACTTC

j_gene: TRBJ2-3
v_gene: TRBV6-1
d_gene: .
len: 17
abundance: .
CDR3aa: CASRRGWRTGFTDTQYF
CDR3nt: TGTGCCAGCAGGAGAGGATGGCGCACAGGTTTCACAGATACGCAGTATTTT

j_gene: TRBJ2-3
v_gene: TRBV20-1
d_gene: TRBD2
len: 14
abundance: few
CDR3aa: CSAERGVLLDTQYF
CDR3nt: TGCAGTGCCGAGCGGGGGGTTCTCTTAGATACGCAGTATTTT

j_gene: TRBJ2-4
v_gene: TRBV4-1
d_gene: TRBD1
len: 15
abundance: .
CDR3aa: CASSSEQGWKNIQYF
CDR3nt: TGCGCCAGCAGCTCCGAACAGGGGTGGAAAAACATTCAGTACTTC

j_gene: TRBJ1-2
v_gene: TRBV4-1
d_gene: .
len: 15
abundance: many
CDR3aa: CASSQGRNPNYGYTF
CDR3nt: TGCGCCAGCAGCCAAGGACGGAATCCGAACTATGGCTACACCTTC

j_gene: TRBJ2-4
v_gene: TRBV20-1
d_gene: .
len: 14
abundance: .
CDR3aa: CSARQFIAKNIQSF
CDR3nt: TGCAGTGCTAGACAGTTTATAGCCAAAAACATTCAGTCCTTC

j_gene: TRBJ2-4
v_gene: TRBV10-2
d_gene: TRBD2
len: 16
abundance: .
CDR3aa: CASSGTSGVVVYEHYF
CDR3nt: TGCGCCAGCAGTGGCACTAGCGGGGTTGTGGTCTACGAGCACTACTTC

j_gene: TRBJ1-1
v_gene: TRBV7-2
d_gene: .
len: 14
abundance: .
CDR3aa: CASSFSTGYTEAFF
CDR3nt: TGTGCCAGCAGCTTTTCTACAGGGTACACTGAAGCTTTCTTT

j_gene: TRBJ2-3
v_gene: TRBV13
d_gene: .
len: 15
abundance: few
CDR3aa: CASSLGLRQTDTQYF
CDR3nt: TGTGCCAGCAGCTTAGGCCTGCGGCAAACAGATACGCAGTATTTT

j_gene: TRBJ2-7
v_gene: TRBV28
d_gene: TRBD2
len: 18
abundance: few
CDR3aa: CASSLKASGGWIQYEQYF
CDR3nt: TGTGCCAGCAGTTTAAAGGCTAGCGGGGGATGGATACAATACGAGCAGTACTTC